This TCR beta chain was sequenced in a study of T cells in Graves' hyperthyroidism and ophthalmopathy. Every diagnosis used clinical symptoms, serum thyroxine and TRAb, thyroid ultrasound and orbital computed tomography. RNA transcripts were the template for amplifying TCR beta CDR3 regions. When the TCR CDR3 underwent first-round RT-PCR, the HTBI primer set was used. Each CDR3 protein is one row after TCRdb ran MiXCR on the multiplex PCR reads. The sample lists hundreds of thousands of distinct CDR3 sequences, less than 15% seen once, with around 9.2% in the top ten. The sequenced sample consisted of blood. This clonotype was obtained from a woman under 30 with Graves' hyperthyroidism.

CDR3 nucleotide sequence: TGTGCCAGCAGCCTTACAGGGGGCGGCGAAGCTTTCTTT. This gives the protein CASSLTGGGEAFF. This rearrangement joins TRBV12-3 or TRBV12-4 to TRBJ1-1; 9 bases agree with TRBD1. Unmatched junction bases numbered 7, after V lost 6 bases and J lost 8 bases. There are 13 residues in the CDR3.